This T cell receptor beta chain emerged from a study of T cell responses to AZD1222 COVID-19 vaccine. The CDR3 sequence is 18 residues long. The ends were cut back, 4 bases at V and 0 bases at J, with 21 bases in the middle. The germline V gene encodes CDR1 MGHRA and CDR2 YSYEKL. Study conclusions and caveats: The donor group comprised mostly white British people and more females; the analysis possibly underestimated clonal diversity.

Sequencing was performed with immunoSEQ multiplex PCR; in TCRdb, only in-frame clones are kept and a portion is missing. The repertoire holds 150,000 or so clones, around 92% seen once, with approximately 0.98% in the top ten. Note on this clone: Its antigen is unknown.

The starting material was peripheral blood, obtained 28 days after the second AZD1222 dose. The chain has TRBV4-1 and TRBJ1-2; a possible D gene is TRBD1 (6 bases). The receptor's source is an adult who received the AZD1222 COVID-19 vaccine. The CDR3 DNA follows: TGCGCCAGCAGCCCGTCGGGGGGCGAGACAGCCGCTAACTATGGCTACACCTTC. Encoded protein: CASSPSGGETAANYGYTF.